This record concerns one T cell receptor beta chain sequence. This entry is derived from a study of cytotoxic CD8 clonotypes in ibrutinib-treated CLL. Sequencing used immunoSEQ multiplex PCR; TCRdb keeps in-frame clones, though not all of them. The data contain around 140,000 clones, over 75% of them seen just once; the ten biggest clones take up roughly 1.9%. The sequence derives from a human donor with chronic lymphocytic leukemia. This specimen was PBMCs, taken after 24 months of ibrutinib treatment.

The CDR3: CASYSQGSDTIYF. The CDR3 DNA sequence: TGTGCCAGCTATAGCCAGGGGAGTGACACCATATATTTT. The chain carries TRBV6-5 and TRBJ1-3; D is possibly TRBD1 (6 bases). From germline, CDR1 is MNHEY and CDR2 SVGAGI. V was shortened by 8 bases and J by 8 bases, with 16 bases between the two germline ends. The CDR3 is made up of 13 amino acids.